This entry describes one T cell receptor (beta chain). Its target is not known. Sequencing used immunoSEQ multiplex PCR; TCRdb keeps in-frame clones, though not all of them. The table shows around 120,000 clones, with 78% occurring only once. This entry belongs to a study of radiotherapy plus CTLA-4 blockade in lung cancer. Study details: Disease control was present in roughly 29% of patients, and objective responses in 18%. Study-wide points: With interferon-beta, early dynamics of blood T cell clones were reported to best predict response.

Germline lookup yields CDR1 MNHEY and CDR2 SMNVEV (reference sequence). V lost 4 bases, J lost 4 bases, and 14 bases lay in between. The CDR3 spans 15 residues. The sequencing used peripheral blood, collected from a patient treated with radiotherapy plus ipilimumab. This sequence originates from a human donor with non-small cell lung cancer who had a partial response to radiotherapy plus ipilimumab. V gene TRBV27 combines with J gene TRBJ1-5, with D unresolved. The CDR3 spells CASSSYFDYNQPQHF. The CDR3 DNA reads TGTGCCAGCAGTTCTTACTTTGACTATAATCAGCCCCAGCATTTT.